This passage covers 23 T cell receptor beta chains from one sample sequenced in a study of blood T cell repertoires in COVID-19. Repertoires were generated with immunoSEQ multiplex PCR, while TCRdb's copy carries only in-frame clones and drops some. The sample lists around 80,000 clones; about 80% were seen once. The specimen sequenced was peripheral blood. Receptor source: a man in his fifties or sixties with active or convalescent COVID-19.

This clone was recorded once. The CDR3 loop reads CASSLEGQGLRNEQFF. CDR3 nucleotides: TGCGCCAGCAGCTTGGAAGGACAGGGTTTACGGAATGAGCAGTTCTTC. V and J are TRBV5-1 and TRBJ2-1, with 8 bases fitting TRBD1. Germline trimming cut 0 bases from V and 7 bases from J; bases unmatched to any gene: 9. Germline V gene lookup returns CDR1 SGHRS and CDR2 YFSETQ. The CDR3 is made up of 16 amino acids. Full variable domain (outside the CDR3, taken from reference TRBV5-1 and TRBJ2-1): KAGVTQTPRYLIKTRGQQVTLSCSPISGHRSVSWYQQTPGQGLQFLFEYFSETQRNKGNFPGRFSGRQFSNSRSEMNVSTLELGDSALYLCASSLEGQGLRNEQFFGPGTRLTVL.

As for this clone: A read error may account for a junction end that differs from germline. This chain joins TRBV12-5 and TRBJ2-7; 8 bases are shared with TRBD1. The CDR3 covers 15 residues. The germline gives CDR1 LGHNT, CDR2 FRNRAP. CDR3 region: CASGTGTGDSSEQYF. CDR3 coding DNA: TGTGCTAGTGGGACCGGGACAGGCGACTCCTCCGAGCAGTACTTC.

This clone is a singleton in its sample. This chain uses TRBV5-5 with TRBJ1-4, with 8 bases matching TRBD1. The CDR3 consists of 14 residues. The germline gives CDR1 SGHKS, CDR2 YYEKEE (reference sequence). V lost 4 bases and J lost 8; bases outside the gene matches: 7. The CDR3 DNA follows: TGTGCCAGCAGCGTTGGACAGGGTAACGAAAAACTGTTTTTT. Translated, it gives CASSVGQGNEKLFF.

The chain uses TRBV30 and TRBJ2-5; 7 nucleotides line up with TRBD2. This CDR3 has 13 amino acids. Germline CDR1 and CDR2: GTSNPN and SVGIG (reference sequence). V shed 2 bases and J 2 bases; nucleotides not matched to a gene: 2. The CDR3 is CAWSRGEQETQYF. The CDR3 coding sequence is TGTGCCTGGAGTCGGGGGGAGCAAGAGACCCAGTACTTC.

The gene calls are TRBV11-2 and TRBJ1-2, with TRBD1 matching over 8 bases. The germline CDR1 and CDR2 sequences are SGHAT and FQNNGV. The CDR3 is 17 residues long. With 4 bases clipped from V and 4 bases from J, the junction kept 14 bases outside the gene matches. The CDR3 bases are TGTGCCAGCAGCTCCCCCCGGACAGGGAAAGGTTCCTATGGCTACACCTTC. This sequence encodes CASSSPRTGKGSYGYTF.

The count of this clone is one. The chain joins TRBV7-9 to TRBJ1-6; TRBD1 matches 8 bases. This CDR3 region has 14 residues. From germline, CDR1 is SEHNR and CDR2 FQNEAQ (reference sequence). After removal of 5 bases from V and 6 bases from J, the junction contained 3 bases not matched to a gene. DNA for the CDR3: TGTGCCAGCAGCATGACAGGGGTTAATTCACCCCTCCACTTT. This codes for CASSMTGVNSPLHF.

This clone has only a few counts. The chain links TRBV13 to TRBJ2-3, with 9 bases aligning to TRBD2. The CDR3 has 16 amino acids. Losses at the gene ends were 3 bases for V and 2 bases for J; bases not matched to a gene: 6. Germline CDR1 PRHDT, CDR2 FYEKMQ (reference sequence). CDR3 sequence reads: CASSFNAGGPTDTQYF. CDR3 nucleotides: TGTGCCAGCAGCTTTAATGCGGGGGGGCCCACAGATACGCAGTATTTT.

This clone appeared a few times. This rearrangement joins TRBV12-3 or TRBV12-4 to TRBJ2-5; D might be TRBD2 (5 bases). V was cut by 3 bases and J by 10 bases, with 12 bases left in between. This CDR3 contains 12 residues. The DNA of the CDR3 is TGTGCCAGCAGTTTGGACGTGAGGGTCCAGTACTTC. It translates to CASSLDVRVQYF.

This chain uses TRBV7-3 with TRBJ2-1, with D possibly matching TRBD1 (6 bases). With 5 bases removed from V and 2 bases from J, the gap between germline ends came to 10 bases. The CDR3 length is 14 residues. Germline loops: CDR1 SGHTA, CDR2 FQGTGA. The DNA for the CDR3 is TGTGCCAGCAGCCTCAGGGACACCTACAATGAGCAGTTCTTC. Translation gives CASSLRDTYNEQFF. The whole variable domain, filled in from reference TRBV7-3 and TRBJ2-1, reads GAGVSQTPSNKVTEKGKYVELRCDPISGHTALYWYRQSLGQGPEFLIYFQGTGAADDSGLPNDRFFAVRPEGSVSTLKIQRTERGDSAVYLCASSLRDTYNEQFFGPGTRLTVL.

This sequence joins TRBV7-7 and TRBJ1-4, with 7 bases that match TRBD1. Per germline, CDR1 SSHAT and CDR2 FNYEAQ (reference sequence). J was trimmed by 7 bases and V by 5 bases; bases with no gene match: 4. This CDR3 is 13 amino acids long. The chain's CDR3 is CASSPPGGEKLFF. DNA of the CDR3: TGTGCCAGCAGCCCACCAGGGGGTGAAAAACTGTTTTTT. The whole variable domain, remainder taken from reference TRBV7-7 and TRBJ1-4, is GAGVSQSPRYKVTKRGQDVTLRCDPISSHATLYWYQQALGQGPEFLTYFNYEAQPDKSGLPSDRFSAERPEGSISTLTIQRTEQRDSAMYRCASSPPGGEKLFFGSGTQLSVL.

The CDR3 DNA reads TGTGCCAGCAGCTTGTACGACAGTCGAAACACTGAAGCTTTCTTT. Its translation: CASSLYDSRNTEAFF. The chain combines TRBV5-6 with TRBJ1-1, with TRBD1 as a possible D gene (5 bases). The CDR3 sequence is 15 residues long. In germline, CDR1 is SGHDT, CDR2 YYEEEE. The ends were cut back, 1 base at V and 2 bases at J, with 12 bases in the middle. The full variable domain, with the rest looked up from reference TRBV5-6 and TRBJ1-1, is DAGVTQSPTHLIKTRGQQVTLRCSPKSGHDTVSWYQQALGQGPQFIFQYYEEEERQRGNFPDRFSGHQFPNYSSELNVNALLLGDSALYLCASSLYDSRNTEAFFGQGTRLTVV.

This clone was seen only once. The chain joins TRBV5-4 to TRBJ1-1; 9 bases line up with TRBD1. The CDR3 has 13 amino acids. CDR1 and CDR2 (germline): SGHNT, YYREEE (reference sequence). The trim removed 5 bases at V and 5 bases at J, leaving 4 bases unmatched. The CDR3 sequence is CASRDRGMTEAFF. CDR3 DNA sequence: TGTGCCAGCAGAGACAGGGGGATGACTGAAGCTTTCTTT.

On this clone itself: Other nucleotide sequences in the sample specify the same CDR3. This rearrangement joins TRBV9 to TRBJ2-1; 7 bases agree with TRBD2. This CDR3 comprises 15 residues. The junction had 8 bases not matched to a gene; V was cut back by 3 bases and J by 5 bases. In germline, CDR1 is SGDLS, CDR2 YYNGEE. CDR3 region: CASSAWGGSDNEQFF. The CDR3 bases are TGTGCCAGCAGCGCCTGGGGGGGGAGCGACAATGAGCAGTTCTTC.

This clone was detected only a few times. The chain combines TRBV25-1 with TRBJ1-1, with 7 bases matching TRBD1. This CDR3 comprises 13 residues. V trimming: 7 bases; J trimming: 8 bases; junction bases outside the gene matches: 10. In germline, CDR1 is MGHDK, CDR2 SYGVNS. CDR3 nucleotides: TGTGCCAGCACTTATCTCGACAGGGCCGAAGCTTTCTTT. The encoded protein is CASTYLDRAEAFF.

The chain couples TRBV12-3 or TRBV12-4 to TRBJ2-2; TRBD1 might be the D (5 bases). This CDR3 region has 13 residues. The V end was cut by 2 bases, the J end by 7 bases, with 8 bases between. CDR3 sequence reads: CASSLRQGGELFF. The CDR3 nucleotides are TGTGCCAGCAGTTTAAGGCAGGGCGGGGAGCTGTTTTTT.

The sample holds a few counts of this clone. The gene calls are TRBV6-1 and TRBJ2-7; TRBD1 is a possible D gene (6 bases). CDR1 is MNHNS, CDR2 SASEGT, per germline. With 1 base removed from V and 2 bases from J, the gap between germline ends came to 9 bases. The CDR3 has 14 residues. CDR3 amino acids: CASSEGGLAYEQYF. CDR3 nucleotides: TGTGCCAGCAGTGAAGGGGGGCTAGCCTACGAGCAGTACTTC.

The rearrangement links TRBV12-3 or TRBV12-4 to TRBJ1-2; possible D gene TRBD1, 6 bases. This CDR3 contains 12 residues. With 6 bases removed from V and 5 bases from J, the gap between germline ends came to 10 bases. Here the CDR3 reads CASRTGYYGYTF. Here the CDR3 DNA reads TGTGCCAGCAGGACAGGTTATTATGGCTACACCTTC.

V gene TRBV5-1 combines with J gene TRBJ2-7, with 12 bases identical to TRBD1. CDR3 length: 15 amino acids. The germline V gene encodes CDR1 SGHRS and CDR2 YFSETQ. V gave up 4 bases and J gave up 7 bases; unmatched junction bases: 9. The CDR3 nucleotides are TGCGCCAGCAGCCCGGGGGACAGGGGGCCTTGGGAGCAGTACTTC. Translating gives CASSPGDRGPWEQYF.

This clone was detected only once. The J gene is TRBJ1-5, the V gene TRBV19, with D maybe TRBD1 (6 bases). CDR1 and CDR2 from the germline V gene are LNHDA and SQIVND (reference sequence). V lost 6 bases and J lost 4, with 13 bases in between. The CDR3 is 14 amino acids. This CDR3 reads CASSINRDNQPQHF. The CDR3 DNA sequence: TGTGCCAGTAGCATCAACAGGGATAATCAGCCCCAGCATTTT.

The V and J genes are TRBV12-3 or TRBV12-4 and TRBJ1-1; 8 bases are shared with TRBD1. V gave up 5 bases and J gave up 4 bases; unmatched junction bases: 3. The CDR3 is 13 residues long. CDR3 region: CASSDRGGTEAFF. CDR3 nucleotide sequence: TGTGCCAGCAGTGACAGGGGAGGCACTGAAGCTTTCTTT.

The J gene is TRBJ1-2, the V gene TRBV3-1 (or the pseudogene TRBV3-2), with a possible D match to TRBD1 (5 bases). The V and J ends lost 0 bases and 6 bases respectively, with 14 bases between them. This CDR3 comprises 15 residues. Germline V gene sequence: CDR1 LGHDT, CDR2 YNNKEL (reference sequence). The CDR3 protein is CASSQERGATHGYTF. CDR3 DNA sequence: TGTGCCAGCAGCCAAGAGCGGGGCGCCACGCATGGCTACACCTTC.

The genes are TRBV29-1 and TRBJ1-1; 8 nucleotides align to TRBD1. CDR1 SQVTM and CDR2 ANQGSEA come from the germline V gene. The V gene end was trimmed by 7 bases and the J gene end by 3 bases; junction bases not matched to a gene: 7. The CDR3 contains 13 residues. CDR3 nucleotide sequence: TGCAGCGCCCACAGGGGGAGGGACACTGAAGCTTTCTTT. Protein: CSAHRGRDTEAFF.

The CDR3 spells CTSPNRMTGNYGYTF. The CDR3 coding sequence is TGCACCAGCCCAAACAGGATGACAGGGAACTATGGCTACACCTTC. J is TRBJ1-2 and V is TRBV1; the table calls TRBD1, which could not be checked here. TRBV1 is flagged as a pseudogene. The CDR3 consists of 15 residues.